This TCR beta chain was sequenced for a study of beta chain features in type 1 diabetes. The CDR3 length is 13 residues. CDR1 SGHVS and CDR2 FQNEAQ come from the germline V gene. Trimming removed 6 bases at V and 7 bases at J, with 12 bases between. Sequenced material consisted of expressed TCRB transcripts (all of the isolated RNA was reverse transcribed). The average output of naive, central memory and regulatory T cell samples was millions of reads. Only in-frame clones appear in the TCRdb table, and some are missing; sequencing was by immunoSEQ multiplex PCR. This repertoire shows around 170,000 clones, roughly 9.1% found once; its top ten account for about 2.5%. Staining for CD45RO/CCR7/CD25/CD127/CD95/CD27 allowed sorting of CD4+ naive, central memory, regulatory and stem cell-like memory cells.

This sequence was found in a woman aged 18-29 years in good health. The rearrangement links TRBV7-8 to TRBJ2-2, with D maybe TRBD1 (6 bases). Source material: central memory CD4+ T cells from blood. Here the CDR3 DNA reads TGTGCCAGCAGACCCGGGACACACGGGGAGCTGTTTTTT. This translates into CASRPGTHGELFF.